These T cell receptor beta chains were read from a single sample in a study of cytomegalovirus exposure and HLA in healthy donors. Libraries were prepared by immunoSEQ multiplex PCR; TCRdb keeps only in-frame clonotypes and omits some of them. The data contain just over 200,000 clones, around four fifths of them singletons. Sample: PBMCs. The receptors come from a man aged 45-65 years in good health and CMV-seronegative. The CDR3 runs from the conserved cysteine through the conserved F or W. D genes are given only for firm matches. Clone size is not always given. Where it is, it says once, few, many or a class for expanded clones.

J	V	size	D	DNA	CDR3
TRBJ1-2	TRBV9	NA	TRBD1	TGTGCCAGCAGCGACCAGGCGGGGACAGTCTATGGCTACACCTTC	CASSDQAGTVYGYTF
TRBJ1-1	TRBV7-9	NA	NA	TGTGCCAGCAGCTTAGGACAGGAGAACACTGAAGCTTTCTTT	CASSLGQENTEAFF
TRBJ2-2	TRBV25-1	NA	NA	TGTGCCAGCAGTCGATACTCAGGGGCCGGGGAGCTGTTTTTT	CASSRYSGAGELFF
TRBJ2-5	TRBV18	NA	TRBD1	TGTGCCAGCTCACCACCCACAGGGGGGCAAGAGACCCAGTACTTC	CASSPPTGGQETQYF
TRBJ2-3	TRBV5-4	NA	NA	TGTGCCAGCAGTCAAATTAGCACAGATACGCAGTATTTT	CASSQISTDTQYF
TRBJ2-3	TRBV25-1	NA	NA	TGTGCCAGCAGGGGAGAGAGCCATACGCAGTATTTT	CASRGESHTQYF
TRBJ2-7	TRBV9	few	TRBD2	TGTGCCAGCAGCGTAAATCCACTAGCGGGAGACTTTTACGAGCAGTACTTC	CASSVNPLAGDFYEQYF
TRBJ2-3	TRBV30	NA	TRBD2	TGTGCCTGGAGGATTAGCGGGAGCACAGATACGCAGTATTTT	CAWRISGSTDTQYF
TRBJ2-7	TRBV6-1	NA	NA	TGTGCCAGCAGTGAAGCGCAGGAGATAGGGGGCGAGCAGTACTTC	CASSEAQEIGGEQYF
TRBJ2-3	TRBV5-4	NA	NA	TGTGCCGTGCAACGAGGACCAATAGCGCCAGATACGCAGTATTTT	CAVQRGPIAPDTQYF
TRBJ2-7	TRBV27	NA	TRBD2	TGTGCCAGCAGTCGAGGACTAGCGGGAGCGTCCTACGAGCAGTACTTC	CASSRGLAGASYEQYF
TRBJ2-7	TRBV18	once	TRBD1	TGTGCCAGCTCACCCGGGACAGGATTCCCCTACGAGCAGTACTTC	CASSPGTGFPYEQYF
TRBJ2-1	TRBV27	NA	TRBD2	TGTGCCACCCGGTGGGCGGGAGGACAGTTCTTC	CATRWAGGQFF
TRBJ1-2	TRBV4-1	once	NA	TGCGCCAGCAGCCAAACCGACAGTGCCATCTATGGCTACACCTTC	CASSQTDSAIYGYTF
TRBJ2-3	TRBV9	NA	TRBD1	TGTGCCAGCAGTGATACCGGGACAGGGTTATCTGAAATCACAGATACGCAGTATTTT	CASSDTGTGLSEITDTQYF
TRBJ2-1	TRBV5-1	few	NA	TGCGCCAGCAGCTTCGGCCGGGAGACATCCTACAATGAGCAGTTCTTC	CASSFGRETSYNEQFF
TRBJ2-7	TRBV5-1	few	NA	TGCGCCAGCAGCTTGATAGGCAGGCTCTACGAGCAGTACTTC	CASSLIGRLYEQYF
TRBJ2-7	TRBV2	NA	TRBD1	TGTGCCAGCAGTGAAGCGGGGACAGTCTATTACGAGCAGTACTTC	CASSEAGTVYYEQYF
TRBJ2-5	TRBV12-5	NA	NA	TGTGCTAGTGGCTCATTAACAGGGTCCTTGGGGGCCCAGTACTTC	CASGSLTGSLGAQYF
TRBJ2-7	TRBV7-9	few	NA	TGTGCCAGCAGCTTAGTTGAGGCGGGAAGCTACGAGCAGTACTTC	CASSLVEAGSYEQYF
TRBJ1-2	TRBV5-5	NA	TRBD1	TGTGCCAGCAGCTCCCGGGACAGGGGGATTTATGGCTACACCTTC	CASSSRDRGIYGYTF
TRBJ2-2	TRBV7-6	NA	TRBD1	TGTGCCAGCAGCCAGACAGGGAAGCACGGGGAGCTGTTTTTT	CASSQTGKHGELFF
TRBJ1-2	TRBV6-1	NA	NA	TGTGCCAGCAGTGAACGGCAGGGGAGCATCAATTTCTATGGCTACACCTTC	CASSERQGSINFYGYTF
TRBJ2-3	TRBV7-2	NA	NA	TGTGCCAGCAGTTTAGGAGTGCCTAGCACAGATACGCAGTATTTT	CASSLGVPSTDTQYF
TRBJ2-7	TRBV28	NA	TRBD2	TGTGCTTTACAGCGGGGGGACGGCCGGCAGTACTTC	CALQRGDGRQYF
TRBJ2-7	TRBV18	NA	NA	TGTGCCAGCTCACCACGAGCCAGGCAGAGCTCCTACGAGCAGTACTTC	CASSPRARQSSYEQYF
TRBJ1-5	TRBV21-1	NA	NA	TGTGCCAGCAGCGAGACAGGGTCGGATTTT	CASSETGSDF
TRBJ2-1	TRBV7-8	NA	TRBD1	TGTGCCAGCAGCTTAATTCGAGGGGGACAGTACAATGAGCAGTTCTTC	CASSLIRGGQYNEQFF
TRBJ2-1	TRBV28	NA	NA	TGTGCCAGCAGTTTGGGGCGGGGCACCTACAATGAGCAGTTCTTC	CASSLGRGTYNEQFF
TRBJ2-7	TRBV2	NA	NA	TGTGCCAGCAGTGAAACCTACGAGCAGTACTTC	CASSETYEQYF
TRBJ1-1	TRBV5-1	NA	NA	TGCGCCAGCAGCTCGGGAGGCGGGGAATTGTACACTGAAGCTTTCTTT	CASSSGGGELYTEAFF
TRBJ2-1	TRBV27	NA	NA	TGTGCCAGCAGTTCAGGCCGGGAGCGGGACATCAATGAGCAGTTCTTC	CASSSGRERDINEQFF
TRBJ2-1	TRBV4-1	NA	TRBD1	TGCGCCAGCAGCCCCGGACAGGGGGCCTACAATGAGCAGTTCTTC	CASSPGQGAYNEQFF
TRBJ1-1	TRBV5-1	NA	NA	TGCGCCAGCAGCTATCAGGGGCCGGCTGAAGCTTTCTTT	CASSYQGPAEAFF
TRBJ2-7	TRBV12-5	NA	NA	TGTGCTAGTGCCCTGGGGGGTCCGTCCTACGAGCAGTACTTC	CASALGGPSYEQYF
TRBJ2-7	TRBV28	NA	NA	TGTGCCACCCTACAGGTCGGACCTAACTACGAGCAGTACTTC	CATLQVGPNYEQYF
TRBJ2-1	TRBV5-4	NA	NA	TGTGCCAGCAGCTTGAGACAGGATTCCTACAATGAGCAGTTCTTC	CASSLRQDSYNEQFF
TRBJ2-5	TRBV5-4	NA	TRBD2	TGTGCCAGCGCCCTAGCGGGAGGGCCGGGGACCCAGTACTTC	CASALAGGPGTQYF
TRBJ2-3	TRBV27	NA	NA	TGTGCCAGCAGTCAGCGGAGTGGCACAGATACGCAGTATTTT	CASSQRSGTDTQYF
TRBJ2-7	TRBV6-5	NA	TRBD2	TGTGCCAGTGGGACTAGCGGGAGGAACGAGCAGTACTTC	CASGTSGRNEQYF
TRBJ1-5	TRBV5-8	NA	NA	TGTGCCAGCAGCTTGGGGGGCAGCAATCAGCCCCAGCATTTT	CASSLGGSNQPQHF
TRBJ2-2	TRBV18	NA	NA	TGTGCCAGCTCACAGGACAGCCCAGGCACCGGGGAGCTGTTTTTT	CASSQDSPGTGELFF
TRBJ1-2	TRBV2	NA	NA	TGTGCCAGCAGCGCCGAGTATGGCTACACCTTC	CASSAEYGYTF